Each of the 21 T cell receptor beta chains below was sequenced from the same sample in a study of glioma-infiltrating T cells after dendritic cell vaccination (TCRdb year 2016). Library prep was done by the immunoSEQ multiplex PCR assay. The table was pulled from immuneACCESS by TCRdb, which kept in-frame rearrangements only. Such tables lose some clones; where checked, under half of the loss comes from unresolved V genes, and the rest has no known cause. The sample includes fewer than 50,000 clones, with about 80% observed a single time. The ten largest clones add up to approximately 8.3% of the sample. The starting material was blood, obtained before dendritic cell vaccination. All receptors derive from a human donor with glioblastoma.

The V and J genes are TRBV9 and TRBJ2-3; 12 nucleotides line up with TRBD1. The CDR3 contains 16 residues. Germline CDR1 reads SGDLS; CDR2 reads YYNGEE. V trimming: 4 bases; J trimming: 4 bases; junction bases outside the gene matches: 7. The CDR3 sequence: CASSLRGTGGADTQYF. The CDR3 DNA is TGTGCCAGCAGCCTCAGAGGGACAGGGGGCGCAGATACGCAGTATTTT.

V and J are TRBV19 and TRBJ1-2; 8 bases line up with TRBD1. With 1 base clipped from V and 4 bases from J, the junction kept 8 bases outside the gene matches. This CDR3 contains 16 residues. CDR1 is LNHDA and CDR2 is SQIVND in the germline V gene (reference sequence). The CDR3 nucleotides are TGTGCCAGTAGTATAGGGTCACAGGGGGAAAGCTATGGCTACACCTTC. It specifies CASSIGSQGESYGYTF.

The chain links TRBV7-8 to TRBJ2-7, with a tentative D call TRBD2 (6 bases). The V end lost 1 base, the J end lost 3 bases, and 7 bases lay between the germline ends. CDR1 SGHVS and CDR2 FQNEAQ come from the germline V gene. CDR3 size: 13 residues. CDR3 nucleotide sequence: TGTGCCAGCAGCTTAGTAGCGGTCTACGAGCAGTACTTC. Protein sequence: CASSLVAVYEQYF.

The V call is TRBV6-5, the J call TRBJ2-7; no reliable D call. The germline V and J ends were trimmed by 6 bases and 0 bases, with 6 bases remaining between them. Germline-derived CDR1 and CDR2 are MNHEY and SVGAGI. The CDR3 covers 12 residues. CDR3 coding DNA: TGTGCCAGCAGCGACTTCTCCTACGAGCAGTACTTC. It specifies CASSDFSYEQYF.

The genes are TRBV6-5 and TRBJ2-7, with a tentative D call TRBD1 (6 bases). From germline, CDR1 is MNHEY and CDR2 SVGAGI. The germline V and J ends were trimmed by 6 bases and 3 bases, with 15 bases remaining between them. CDR3 size: 14 residues. CDR3 residues: CASRNGRGYYEQYF. The CDR3 bases are TGTGCCAGCAGAAACGGAAGGGGGTACTACGAGCAGTACTTC.

The chain joins TRBV27 to TRBJ2-7, with D perhaps TRBD1 (6 bases). Germline values: CDR1 MNHEY, CDR2 SMNVEV (reference sequence). The CDR3 loop spans 14 amino acids. Trimming cost V 4 bases and J 3 bases, with 13 bases left between them. As DNA, the CDR3 is TGTGCCAGCAGTTCCTTGGACAGCCTCTACGAGCAGTACTTC. Its protein is CASSSLDSLYEQYF.

V gene TRBV21-1 combines with J gene TRBJ1-3; TRBD1, the table's D call, lacks a check against the DNA. TRBV21-1 is given as a pseudogene. The CDR3 totals 14 residues. CDR3 DNA sequence: TGTGCCAGCAGCAAGACAGGGGGCGGAAACACCATATATTTT. Translation: CASSKTGGGNTIYF.

The rearrangement joins TRBV15 to TRBJ1-1; D possibly corresponds to TRBD1 (6 bases). This CDR3 region has 14 residues. Germline V lookup: CDR1 LNHNV, CDR2 YYDKDF (reference sequence). V lost 5 bases to trimming and J lost 4 bases, with 14 bases between them. The CDR3 DNA is TGTGCCACCAGCTCAGATGAAGGGGGCACTGAAGCTTTCTTT. This codes for CATSSDEGGTEAFF.

The chain links TRBV6-5 to TRBJ2-7, with TRBD1 identical over 10 bases. The germline V gene has CDR1 MNHEY and CDR2 SVGAGI. J was trimmed by 3 bases and V by 5 bases; bases with no gene match: 7. The CDR3 contains 15 residues. The CDR3 is CASSVRQGAGYEQYF. CDR3 DNA sequence: TGTGCCAGCAGTGTCCGACAGGGGGCCGGCTACGAGCAGTACTTC.

This clone occurred once. This rearrangement joins TRBV21-1 to TRBJ2-3; the table's D call, TRBD2, has no DNA check behind it. TRBV21-1 is designated a pseudogene. This CDR3 spans 18 amino acids. For the CDR3, the DNA is TGTGCCAGGAACCCTCTCTATACTAGCGGGGGATTCACAGATACGCAGTATTTT. Encoded protein: CARNPLYTSGGFTDTQYF.

CDR3 DNA sequence: TGCGCCAGCAGCTTGGGAGGAAAATCCTACAATGAGCAGTTCTTC. Encoded protein: CASSLGGKSYNEQFF. This chain connects TRBV5-1 to TRBJ2-1, with D hard to call. CDR3 length: 15 amino acids. The V end lost 0 bases, the J end lost 1 base, and 8 bases lay between the germline ends. Germline values: CDR1 SGHRS, CDR2 YFSETQ.

The chain couples TRBV19 to TRBJ1-3; D call uncertain. The V and J ends lost 6 bases and 3 bases respectively, with 9 bases between them. The CDR3 runs 13 residues. Per germline, CDR1 LNHDA and CDR2 SQIVND (reference sequence). CDR3: CASSDLSGNTIYF. Written as DNA, the CDR3 is TGTGCCAGTAGCGATCTCAGTGGAAACACCATATATTTT.

This clone came up a few times. The junction departs from germline at one end; a sequencing error may be responsible. The rearrangement uses TRBV7-7 and TRBJ2-2; D remains ambiguous. This CDR3 region has 16 residues. The germline V gene has CDR1 SSHAT and CDR2 FNYEAQ (reference sequence). In DNA form, the CDR3 reads TGTGCTAGCAGCCCAGGCAGGTTGGTGAACACCGGGGAGCTGTTTTTT. It codes for CASSPGRLVNTGELFF.

This clone was detected a few times. Here the CDR3 DNA reads TGTGCCAGTAGAAGCGGGGGGGCCGGGACAGATACGCAGTATTTT. As protein: CASRSGGAGTDTQYF. The chain is built from TRBV19 and TRBJ2-3, with TRBD2 identical over 10 bases. Germline lookup yields CDR1 LNHDA and CDR2 SQIVND (reference sequence). With 6 bases clipped from V and 3 bases from J, the junction kept 6 bases outside the gene matches. CDR3 size: 15 residues.

The chain couples TRBV18 to TRBJ1-5; D is undetermined. Trimming cost V 0 bases and J 6 bases, with 12 bases left between them. CDR1 and CDR2 from the germline V gene are KGHSH and LQKENI. The CDR3 consists of 15 residues. The CDR3 region has the DNA TGTGCCAGCTCACCACCGGAGTTTTTAGGTCAGCCCCAGCATTTT. Protein: CASSPPEFLGQPQHF.

This clone was found a few times. The chain carries TRBV2 and TRBJ2-4; D not certain. Trimming shortened V by 0 bases and J by 0 bases, and 15 bases separated the two germline ends. The CDR3 is 18 residues long. Germline CDR1 and CDR2: SNHLY and FYNNEI. The CDR3 sequence: CASSEALIGALAKNIQYF. CDR3 DNA sequence: TGTGCCAGCAGTGAAGCGCTAATTGGTGCCTTAGCCAAAAACATTCAGTACTTC. The variable domain in full, with the rest retrieved from reference TRBV2 and TRBJ2-4, is EPEVTQTPSHQVTQMGQEVILRCVPISNHLYFYWYRQILGQKVEFLVSFYNNEISEKSEIFDDQFSVERPDGSNFTLKIRSTKLEDSAMYFCASSEALIGALAKNIQYFGAGTRLSVL.

The chain's CDR3 is CASSQGASTDTQYF. In nucleotides, the CDR3 is TGTGCCAGCTCACAGGGGGCTAGCACAGATACGCAGTATTTT. The chain joins TRBV18 to TRBJ2-3, with TRBD1 identical over 7 bases. CDR1 is KGHSH, CDR2 LQKENI, per germline. The CDR3 contains 14 residues. J lost 0 bases, V lost 4 bases, and 1 base had no gene match.

CDR3 in amino acids: CASRGHDSNQPQHF. As DNA, the CDR3 is TGTGCCAGCAGGGGACATGATAGCAATCAGCCCCAGCATTTT. The chain links TRBV6-4 to TRBJ1-5, with TRBD1 as a possible D gene (6 bases). This CDR3 region has 14 residues. Trimming cost V 6 bases and J 0 bases, with 9 bases left between them. CDR1 MRHNA and CDR2 SNTAGT come from the germline V gene.

Points on this clone: At one end the junction does not follow the germline gene, possibly because of a read error. V gene TRBV7-7 combines with J gene TRBJ2-5; perhaps TRBD2 as D (6 bases). This CDR3 spans 16 amino acids. Germline CDR1 SSHAT, CDR2 FNYEAQ (reference sequence). CDR3 residues: CASSPGRLVLKETQYF. DNA for the CDR3: TGTGCTAGCAGCCCAGGCCGACTAGTCCTAAAAGAGACCCAGTACTTC. Full variable domain (remainder filled in from reference TRBV7-7 and TRBJ2-5): GAGVSQSPRYKVTKRGQDVTLRCDPISSHATLYWYQQALGQGPEFLTYFNYEAQPDKSGLPSDRFSAERPEGSISTLTIQRTEQRDSAMYRCASSPGRLVLKETQYFGPGTRLLVL.

The V gene is TRBV27, the J gene TRBJ2-1, with 10 nucleotides matching TRBD2. The CDR3 consists of 15 residues. V was pared by 3 bases and J by 6 bases, with 5 bases of the junction left unmatched. Germline V gene lookup returns CDR1 MNHEY and CDR2 SMNVEV (reference sequence). The CDR3 reads CASSLSRTSGNEQFF. In DNA, the CDR3 is TGTGCCAGCAGTTTGTCCCGGACTAGCGGCAATGAGCAGTTCTTC.

CDR3 region: CASSLSSDRGTGELFF. The CDR3 coding sequence is TGTGCCAGCAGTTTAAGTTCCGACAGGGGGACCGGGGAGCTGTTTTTT. This chain joins TRBV28 and TRBJ2-2; 9 positions agree with TRBD1. The V gene end was trimmed by 2 bases and the J gene end by 5 bases; junction bases not matched to a gene: 6. The CDR3 is 16 amino acids. Per germline, CDR1 MDHEN and CDR2 SYDVKM.